What follows are 15 T cell receptor beta chains derived from one specimen sequenced in a study of blood T cell repertoires in COVID-19. Sequencing was performed with immunoSEQ multiplex PCR; in TCRdb, only in-frame clones are kept and a portion is missing. This sample has more than 400,000 clones, with approximately 85% found just once. The sample was peripheral blood. The receptors shown here come from a human donor in a cohort sampled during active COVID-19.

V usage is TRBV6-5 and J usage is TRBJ2-1; TRBD1 agrees at 11 bases. The CDR3 has 15 amino acids. V trimming: 6 bases; J trimming: 7 bases; junction bases outside the gene matches: 8. In germline, CDR1 is MNHEY, CDR2 SVGAGI. This CDR3 reads CASSRTGGSGNEQFF. As DNA, the CDR3 is TGTGCCAGCAGCAGGACAGGGGGCAGTGGGAATGAGCAGTTCTTC.

In this sample, this clone turned up a few times. V usage is TRBV6-2 or TRBV6-3 and J usage is TRBJ2-3; D is unresolved. The V and J ends lost 2 bases and 8 bases respectively, with 11 bases between them. The CDR3 loop spans 13 amino acids. CDR1 is MNHEY and CDR2 is SVGEGT in the germline V gene. CDR3 region: CASSYNSPSTQYF. The DNA for the CDR3 is TGTGCCAGCAGTTACAACAGTCCCAGTACGCAGTATTTT.

V is TRBV12-3 or TRBV12-4 and J is TRBJ2-1; TRBD2 agrees at 8 bases. V shed 6 bases and J 10 bases; nucleotides not matched to a gene: 8. There are 13 residues in the CDR3. CDR3 DNA sequence: TGTGCCAGCAGGATAGCGGGAACACACGAGCAGTTCTTC. It encodes CASRIAGTHEQFF.

The V call is TRBV5-8, the J call TRBJ2-3, with D perhaps matching TRBD2 (5 bases). Germline V gene sequence: CDR1 SGHTS, CDR2 YDEGEE. The V gene lost 0 bases and the J gene lost 1 base, with 12 bases spanning the gap. CDR3 length: 16 residues. The CDR3 protein is CASSLEGRGGTDTQYF. In DNA, the CDR3 is TGTGCCAGCAGCTTGGAAGGGAGAGGAGGCACAGATACGCAGTATTTT.

The V call is TRBV5-1, the J call TRBJ2-7; D is perhaps TRBD2 (6 bases). Germline V gene data show CDR1 as SGHRS and CDR2 as YFSETQ. The germline V and J ends were trimmed by 1 base and 5 bases, with 13 bases remaining between them. The CDR3 has 14 amino acids. CDR3 coding DNA: TGCGCCAGCAGCTTGCCGGGAGCCCCTAACGAGCAGTACTTC. Protein product: CASSLPGAPNEQYF. Looking up the rest from reference TRBV5-1 and TRBJ2-7 gives the full variable domain: KAGVTQTPRYLIKTRGQQVTLSCSPISGHRSVSWYQQTPGQGLQFLFEYFSETQRNKGNFPGRFSGRQFSNSRSEMNVSTLELGDSALYLCASSLPGAPNEQYFGPGTRLTVT.

V gene TRBV21-1 combines with J gene TRBJ2-3; TRBD1 is the table's D call, not checked against the DNA. TRBV21-1 is a known pseudogene. The CDR3 loop spans 17 amino acids. Written as DNA, the CDR3 is TGTGCCAGCAGCAAACCCCGGGACAGACCGTTTGCAGATACGCAGTATTTT. The encoded protein is CASSKPRDRPFADTQYF.

CDR3 bases: TGTGCCAGCAGCTTGTGGGGCTTCGAAGGGGCCCAAGGCGATGGCTACACCTTC. Translation: CASSLWGFEGAQGDGYTF. V and J are TRBV5-8 and TRBJ1-2; D possibly corresponds to TRBD1 (5 bases). The CDR3 consists of 18 residues. Trimming pared 1 base from V and 6 bases from J, leaving 25 bases between. Per the germline V gene, CDR1 is SGHTS and CDR2 is YDEGEE. Together with reference TRBV5-8 and TRBJ1-2, the CDR3 gives the full variable domain: EAGVTQSPTHLIKTRGQQATLRCSPISGHTSVYWYQQALGLGLQFLLWYDEGEERNRGNFPPRFSGRQFPNYSSELNVNALELEDSALYLCASSLWGFEGAQGDGYTFGSGTRLTVV.

This chain connects TRBV28 to TRBJ2-1; a weak D match, TRBD2 (6 bases). In germline, CDR1 is MDHEN, CDR2 SYDVKM. V lost 2 bases and J 12 bases, leaving 26 bases between the germline ends. The CDR3 totals 17 residues. Here the CDR3 reads CASSLGGAVVKRTGQFF. The CDR3, as DNA: TGTGCCAGCAGTTTAGGAGGGGCTGTGGTCAAGAGGACCGGGCAGTTCTTC.

The gene calls are TRBV19 and TRBJ1-1, with 7 bases fitting TRBD1. The CDR3 runs to 13 residues. Germline CDR1 reads LNHDA; CDR2 reads SQIVND (reference sequence). With 4 bases clipped from V and 6 bases from J, the junction kept 5 bases outside the gene matches. The CDR3 protein is CASSKRQGPEAFF. CDR3 in DNA: TGTGCCAGTAGTAAGAGACAGGGCCCTGAAGCTTTCTTT.

This sequence joins TRBV5-8 and TRBJ1-5, with D tentatively TRBD1 (6 bases). The germline V and J ends were trimmed by 4 bases and 5 bases, with 19 bases remaining between them. Germline V gene lookup returns CDR1 SGHTS and CDR2 YDEGEE. The CDR3 spans 16 residues. CDR3 bases: TGTGCCAGCAGCACAATTCGACAGGTGACCCATCAGCCCCAGCATTTT. Translation: CASSTIRQVTHQPQHF.

This clone was seen at least ten times. The chain employs TRBV4-1 and TRBJ1-1; D unresolved. Trimming left V 0 bases short and J 1 base short, with 6 bases between. From germline, CDR1 is MGHRA and CDR2 YSYEKL. This CDR3 is 14 amino acids long. CDR3 region: CASSQDPGNTEAFF. In DNA form, the CDR3 reads TGCGCCAGCAGCCAAGATCCAGGGAACACTGAAGCTTTCTTT.

V and J are TRBV7-2 and TRBJ2-7, with 8 bases fitting TRBD1. CDR3 length equals 14 residues. J lost 5 bases, V lost 5 bases, and 8 bases had no gene match. Germline V gene lookup returns CDR1 SGHTA and CDR2 FQGNSA. In DNA, the CDR3 is TGTGCCAGCAGCCACCCCGGGACAGGCAACGAGCAGTACTTC. Protein product: CASSHPGTGNEQYF.

The chain has TRBV7-6 and TRBJ2-2; a possible D gene is TRBD1 (5 bases). The germline gives CDR1 SGHVS, CDR2 FNYEAQ. V dropped 5 bases and J dropped 4 bases, with 8 bases sitting between them. The CDR3 runs to 13 residues. Written as DNA, the CDR3 is TGTGCCAGCAGCACCAGGGTCACCGGGGAGCTGTTTTTT. Translating gives CASSTRVTGELFF.

In its sample, this clone was seen once. The rearrangement links TRBV11-1 to TRBJ2-1; no clear D. CDR1 SGHAT and CDR2 FQDESV come from the germline V gene (reference sequence). CDR3 length equals 12 residues. Trimming took 6 bases from V and 6 from J, leaving 9 bases between them. The CDR3 loop reads CASSPVVNEQFF. In DNA form, the CDR3 reads TGTGCCAGCAGTCCCGTAGTCAATGAGCAGTTCTTC. Looking up the rest from reference TRBV11-1 and TRBJ2-1 gives the full variable domain: EAEVAQSPRYKITEKSQAVAFWCDPISGHATLYWYRQILGQGPELLVQFQDESVVDDSQLPKDRFSAERLKGVDSTLKIQPAELGDSAMYLCASSPVVNEQFFGPGTRLTVL.

The V call is TRBV23-1, the J call TRBJ2-2, with a weak D call TRBD1 (5 bases). TRBV23-1 carries the ORF label, with uncertain function. The CDR3 extends over 14 amino acids. Trimming shortened V by 9 bases and J by 4 bases, and 15 bases separated the two germline ends. The CDR3 is CASSKTQGTGELFF. The CDR3 coding sequence is TGCGCCAGTTCCAAGACCCAGGGCACCGGGGAGCTGTTTTTT.